Listed below are T cell receptor beta chains from one sample, sequenced in a study of blood T cell repertoires in COVID-19. Assay: immunoSEQ multiplex PCR; the TCRdb copy retains only in-frame clones and omits some. Of 70,000 or so clones listed, roughly 73% were seen once; the top ten hold roughly 48%. The specimen was peripheral blood. Receptors originate from a human donor in a cohort sampled during active COVID-19. Both conserved end residues are part of each CDR3. A D gene is named only where the DNA matches it firmly. Clone size, where shown, is once, few, many, or a class for clones that have expanded.

TRBV25-1	TRBJ2-1	NA	NA	CASSSLGPGLYNEQFF	TGTGCCAGCAGCTCCCTGGGTCCGGGACTTTACAATGAGCAGTTCTTC
TRBV9	TRBJ1-3	NA	TRBD1	CASSGGQSSGNTIYF	TGTGCCAGCAGCGGGGGACAGAGCTCTGGAAACACCATATATTTT
TRBV7-9	TRBJ1-4	once	TRBD1	CASSLRTGEKLFF	TGTGCCAGCAGCTTAAGGACAGGGGAAAAACTGTTTTTT
TRBV5-4	TRBJ2-2	NA	TRBD2	CASSLAGGENTGELFF	TGTGCCAGCAGCTTGGCCGGGGGGGAAAACACCGGGGAGCTGTTTTTT
TRBV19	TRBJ2-1	NA	TRBD1	CASRVTGANEQFF	TGTGCCAGTAGGGTGACAGGGGCCAATGAGCAGTTCTTC
TRBV2	TRBJ2-1	NA	NA	CASSARGGGEQFF	TGTGCCAGCAGTGCGAGAGGGGGAGGGGAGCAGTTCTTC
TRBV18	TRBJ2-7	NA	TRBD2	CASSRLAGGPSSYEQYF	TGTGCCAGCTCACGACTAGCGGGGGGACCCAGCTCCTACGAGCAGTACTTC
TRBV12-3/TRBV12-4	TRBJ1-2	NA	NA	CASSLGLRDGYTF	TGTGCCAGCAGTTTAGGCTTAAGAGATGGCTACACCTTC
TRBV19	TRBJ2-2	NA	TRBD2	CASSIGSGGSTGELFF	TGTGCCAGTAGTATAGGGAGCGGGGGGTCCACCGGGGAGCTGTTTTTT
TRBV6-2/TRBV6-3	TRBJ2-2	NA	NA	CASSYRSTGTGELFF	TGTGCCAGCAGTTATAGGAGCACTGGGACCGGGGAGCTGTTTTTT
TRBV10-3	TRBJ2-5	NA	NA	CAISDGKGVEETQYF	TGTGCCATCAGTGACGGTAAAGGGGTAGAAGAGACCCAGTACTTC
TRBV2	TRBJ1-4	NA	TRBD1	CASSELGTGSEKLFF	TGTGCCAGCAGTGAATTGGGGACAGGGAGTGAAAAACTGTTTTTT
TRBV18	TRBJ1-3	NA	NA	CASSLTQGYSGNTIYF	TGTGCCAGCTCACTAACCCAGGGGTATTCTGGAAACACCATATATTTT
TRBV10-3	TRBJ1-2	few	NA	CAISESLANYGYTF	TGTGCCATCTCGGAGAGCTTGGCTAACTATGGCTACACCTTC
TRBV15	TRBJ2-7	NA	NA	CATSRDRTFEEQYF	TGTGCCACCAGCAGAGATCGAACTTTCGAAGAGCAGTACTTC
TRBV9	TRBJ2-1	NA	TRBD2	CASSAGGRLYNEQFF	TGTGCCAGCAGCGCCGGGGGGAGGTTATACAATGAGCAGTTCTTC